In its sample, the clone carrying this TCR beta chain was seen a few times. Its antigen is still unknown. This entry comes from a study of blood T cells in healthy people across ages. A second about 6 to 12 cycle PCR used barcoded and J-beta primers. Using its own MiXCR run on the 5' RACE reads, TCRdb lists one record per CDR3 protein. The sample records hundreds of thousands of distinct CDR3 sequences, roughly 48% being singletons. General study findings and limits: The lack of PBMC sorting stopped any conclusive naive versus antigen-experienced comparison.

The CDR3 sequence is 15 residues long. Germline V lookup: CDR1 SGHTA, CDR2 FQGNSA. V was clipped by 1 base and J by 5 bases; unmatched bases: 4. Every participating donor contributed 8.5 to 10 milliliters of peripheral blood through a draw. V is TRBV7-2 and J is TRBJ2-1, with 8 positions matching TRBD2. The clonotype was recovered from a man in his thirties or forties in good health. Sequenced sample: blood. CDR3 region: CASSLVTGGHNEQFF. DNA of the CDR3: TGTGCCAGCAGCTTAGTGACGGGGGGGCACAATGAGCAGTTCTTC.